What follows are 27 T cell receptor beta chains derived from one specimen sequenced in a study of blood T cell repertoires in COVID-19. Using immunoSEQ multiplex PCR, the repertoire was profiled, and TCRdb retains in-frame clones only, with some absent. The top ten hold over 6% of the sample, which has about 84,000 clones, less than 85% seen once. Sequenced input: peripheral blood. The receptors derive from a man aged 70-80 years with acute or convalescent COVID-19.

This clone came up a few times. The chain joins TRBV5-4 to TRBJ2-3, with 13 bases identical to TRBD2. The V and J ends lost 4 bases and 14 bases, in that order; junction bases with no gene match: 10. CDR1 is SGHNT and CDR2 is YYREEE in the germline V gene (reference sequence). This CDR3 region has 14 residues. CDR3 in DNA: TGTGCCAGCAGCAAAGGGACTAGCGGGGCCCCTCCGTATTTT. This gives the protein CASSKGTSGAPPYF.

This clone was seen just once. The V and J genes are TRBV5-6 and TRBJ2-2, with TRBD1 identical over 9 bases. The V segment lost 3 bases and the J segment 6 bases; nucleotides outside the gene matches: 9. CDR3 length: 16 amino acids. CDR1 is SGHDT and CDR2 is YYEEEE in the germline V gene. The CDR3 DNA follows: TGTGCCAGCAGCTGGAAGGGACAGGGTTACTCCGGGGAGCTGTTTTTT. This translates into CASSWKGQGYSGELFF.

J is TRBJ2-3 and V is TRBV7-2; D may be TRBD1 (6 bases). Trimming stripped 4 bases from V and 1 base from J, with 15 bases between. Germline assignment: CDR1 SGHTA and CDR2 FQGNSA. There are 16 residues in the CDR3. The chain's CDR3 is CASSSVGTPGTDTQYF. The CDR3 DNA reads TGTGCCAGCAGCTCCGTAGGGACACCCGGCACAGATACGCAGTATTTT.

The rearrangement links TRBV4-1 to TRBJ1-1; D not certain. V dropped 7 bases and J dropped 3 bases, with 6 bases sitting between them. Germline values: CDR1 MGHRA, CDR2 YSYEKL. The CDR3 extends over 11 amino acids. In DNA form, the CDR3 reads TGCGCCAGCAAAACAGACACTGAAGCTTTCTTT. Translating it yields CASKTDTEAFF.

The genes are TRBV28 and TRBJ2-1; 10 nucleotides agree with TRBD2. Per the germline V gene, CDR1 is MDHEN and CDR2 is SYDVKM. Trimming cost V 2 bases and J 6 bases; bases outside gene matches: 13. The CDR3 is made up of 18 amino acids. The CDR3 sequence: CASSLASGGSGRANEQFF. Here the CDR3 DNA reads TGTGCCAGCAGTTTAGCGAGTGGGGGGAGCGGGAGGGCCAATGAGCAGTTCTTC. The full variable domain, with the rest looked up from reference TRBV28 and TRBJ2-1, is DVKVTQSSRYLVKRTGEKVFLECVQDMDHENMFWYRQDPGLGLRLIYFSYDVKMKEKGDIPEGYSVSREKKERFSLILESASTNQTSMYLCASSLASGGSGRANEQFFGPGTRLTVL.

The chain carries TRBV5-1 and TRBJ2-2, with D tentatively TRBD2 (6 bases). Trimming removed 2 bases at V and 4 bases at J, with 12 bases between. The CDR3 length is 15 residues. CDR1 and CDR2 (germline): SGHRS, YFSETQ. CDR3 in DNA: TGCGCCAGCAGCTTCGGCAGGGAGGCCACCGGGGAGCTGTTTTTT. It is translated as CASSFGREATGELFF.

The chain combines TRBV19 with TRBJ2-5; a weak D match, TRBD1 (5 bases). Between the trimmed V and J ends, which lost 1 base and 1 base, there was a span of 13 bases. Germline loops: CDR1 LNHDA, CDR2 SQIVND (reference sequence). This CDR3 comprises 16 residues. CDR3 bases: TGTGCCAGTAGTATAGGCATGTGGACACCCCAAGAGACCCAGTACTTC. It codes for CASSIGMWTPQETQYF.

This clone has a handful of counts. The rearrangement uses TRBV14 and TRBJ2-7, with D perhaps matching TRBD1 (5 bases). The CDR3 contains 14 residues. With 1 base removed from V and 7 bases from J, the gap between germline ends came to 14 bases. Germline V CDR1 and CDR2: SGHDN, FVKESK. CDR3 nucleotides: TGTGCCAGCAGCCAAGGCGCCCGTCAGGGTGAGCAGTACTTC. Translation gives CASSQGARQGEQYF.

This chain joins TRBV24-1 and TRBJ2-5; D ambiguous. CDR3 length: 15 amino acids. Germline CDR1 is KGHDR and CDR2 is SFDVKD. Trimming shortened V by 4 bases and J by 4 bases, and 15 bases separated the two germline ends. The CDR3 protein is CATSEGWAVRETQYF. The CDR3 coding sequence is TGTGCCACCAGTGAAGGTTGGGCCGTTAGAGAGACCCAGTACTTC.

This clone appeared a few times. The CDR3 reads CASSAIEGGGTGRNEQFF. The CDR3 bases are TGTGCCAGCAGTGCTATAGAGGGGGGTGGGACAGGGAGGAATGAGCAGTTCTTC. The J gene is TRBJ2-1, the V gene TRBV25-1, with 9 bases identical to TRBD1. This CDR3 comprises 18 residues. Germline CDR1 and CDR2: MGHDK and SYGVNS. The V gene end was trimmed by 4 bases and the J gene end by 7 bases; junction bases not matched to a gene: 17. Filled out from reference TRBV25-1 and TRBJ2-1, the complete variable domain reads EADIYQTPRYLVIGTGKKITLECSQTMGHDKMYWYQQDPGMELHLIHYSYGVNSTEKGDLSSESTVSRIRTEHFPLTLESARPSHTSQYLCASSAIEGGGTGRNEQFFGPGTRLTVL.

The CDR3 protein is CASSRDMNTGELFF. The CDR3 bases are TGTGCCAGCAGTCGGGACATGAACACCGGGGAGCTGTTTTTT. J is TRBJ2-2 and V is TRBV6-5; D might be TRBD1 (6 bases). There are 14 residues in the CDR3. V was clipped by 5 bases and J by 1 base, with 8 bases between them. The germline CDR1 and CDR2 sequences are MNHEY and SVGAGI.

The rearrangement links TRBV5-4 to TRBJ1-3, with D possibly TRBD1 on 6 matching bases. The CDR3 totals 15 residues. Germline V gene data show CDR1 as SGHNT and CDR2 as YYREEE (reference sequence). Trimming cost V 0 bases and J 1 base, with 8 bases left between them. The CDR3 region has the DNA TGTGCCAGCAGCTTGGAGCAGGGGTCTGGAAACACCATATATTTT. Translated: CASSLEQGSGNTIYF.

This clone was counted between two and nine times. The gene calls are TRBV6-5 and TRBJ1-1; maybe TRBD1 (6 bases). Germline assignment: CDR1 MNHEY and CDR2 SVGAGI. V was trimmed by 4 bases and J by 3 bases, leaving 15 bases between them. The CDR3 extends over 15 amino acids. The CDR3 loop is CASSLTGSPDTEAFF. CDR3 DNA sequence: TGTGCCAGCAGTTTAACAGGGTCCCCGGACACTGAAGCTTTCTTT.

This clone was seen repeatedly, ten times or more. The V call is TRBV5-1, the J call TRBJ2-2; the match to TRBD1 covers 9 bases. J was trimmed by 6 bases and V by 6 bases; bases with no gene match: 6. CDR3 size: 14 residues. Germline V lookup: CDR1 SGHRS, CDR2 YFSETQ. CDR3 bases: TGCGCCAGCAAAGGGGACAGGGATTCCGGGGAGCTGTTTTTT. Translating it yields CASKGDRDSGELFF.

This rearrangement joins TRBV30 to TRBJ1-1, with D unclear. This CDR3 has 12 residues. CDR1 and CDR2 from the germline V gene are GTSNPN and SVGIG (reference sequence). The V end was cut by 0 bases, the J end by 7 bases, with 9 bases between. The CDR3 DNA reads as TGTGCCTGGAGTGTTCGGAGGGATGAAGCTTTCTTT. Translating gives CAWSVRRDEAFF.

The DNA of the CDR3 is TGTGCCAGCACTAGCGGGAAAAATGAGCAGTTCTTC. This sequence encodes CASTSGKNEQFF. This chain links TRBV28 with TRBJ2-1; TRBD2 agrees at 9 bases. Trimming cost V 7 bases and J 7 bases; bases outside gene matches: 2. The germline V gene has CDR1 MDHEN and CDR2 SYDVKM. The CDR3 runs to 12 residues.

The rearrangement joins TRBV16 to TRBJ1-5; no clear D. CDR3 size: 13 residues. Germline V gene data show CDR1 as KGHSY and CDR2 as FQNENV. Trimming left V 2 bases short and J 5 bases short, with 7 bases between. The CDR3 DNA sequence: TGTGCCAGCAGCCAAGCGTTACATCAGCCCCAGCATTTT. Amino acids: CASSQALHQPQHF.

The chain joins TRBV6-5 to TRBJ1-6, with unresolved D. The CDR3 totals 14 residues. Trimming left V 6 bases short and J 5 bases short, with 11 bases between. Germline CDR1 MNHEY, CDR2 SVGAGI. The CDR3 here is CASSMTKHNSPLHF. The CDR3, as DNA: TGTGCCAGCAGCATGACAAAACATAATTCACCCCTCCACTTT.

The chain links TRBV10-1 to TRBJ2-3; 9 nucleotides align to TRBD2. Losses at the gene ends were 6 bases for V and 2 bases for J; bases not matched to a gene: 9. The CDR3 contains 16 residues. CDR1 and CDR2 (germline): WNHNN, SYGVQD (reference sequence). The CDR3 reads CASSSRLADFTDTQYF. In nucleotides, the CDR3 is TGCGCCAGCAGCTCTCGACTAGCGGACTTCACAGATACGCAGTATTTT.

CDR3 coding DNA: TGTGCCAGCAGCTCCCGACGGGACACTGAAGCTTTCTTT. It is translated as CASSSRRDTEAFF. The chain joins TRBV7-2 to TRBJ1-1, with D uncertain. The germline V gene has CDR1 SGHTA and CDR2 FQGNSA. Trimming pared 4 bases from V and 3 bases from J, leaving 9 bases between. The length of the CDR3 is 13 residues.

V is TRBV25-1 and J is TRBJ2-5; D is unclear. Trimming removed 3 bases from V and 1 base from J, with 6 bases in between. Per the germline V gene, CDR1 is MGHDK and CDR2 is SYGVNS. The CDR3 covers 13 residues. CDR3 loop: CASSDPVQETQYF. The CDR3 DNA sequence: TGTGCCAGCAGTGATCCAGTCCAAGAGACCCAGTACTTC.

The chain uses TRBV11-2 and TRBJ1-1; D may be TRBD1 (5 bases). V lost 1 base and J lost 5, with 14 bases in between. The length of the CDR3 is 15 residues. Germline CDR1 reads SGHAT; CDR2 reads FQNNGV. The CDR3 region has the DNA TGTGCCAGCAGCTTAGGCGCGGGGCGCGGAACTGAAGCTTTCTTT. This gives the protein CASSLGAGRGTEAFF.

This chain connects TRBV7-3 to TRBJ2-3; TRBD1 might be the D (6 bases). Deletions cut 1 base from V and 5 bases from J, with 7 bases between. This CDR3 has 13 residues. Germline values: CDR1 SGHTA, CDR2 FQGTGA. Here the CDR3 reads CASSLKGGDTQYF. The CDR3 DNA sequence: TGTGCCAGCAGCTTAAAAGGGGGAGATACGCAGTATTTT.

The genes are TRBV9 and TRBJ2-2; 8 bases are shared with TRBD2. The germline CDR1 and CDR2 sequences are SGDLS and YYNGEE. The V and J ends lost 4 bases and 5 bases, in that order; junction bases with no gene match: 10. This CDR3 contains 16 residues. CDR3 sequence: CASSPRPGGATGELFF. DNA for the CDR3: TGTGCCAGCAGCCCCCGCCCCGGGGGGGCTACCGGGGAGCTGTTTTTT.

This chain links TRBV7-8 with TRBJ1-4, with D perhaps TRBD1 (6 bases). V lost 5 bases, J lost 8 bases, and 15 bases lay in between. This CDR3 has 14 amino acids. Germline CDR1 reads SGHVS; CDR2 reads FQNEAQ. The CDR3, as DNA: TGTGCCAGCAGCCCGGGGGGGGGCAGGGAAAAACTGTTTTTT. Its protein product is CASSPGGGREKLFF.

This clone was observed a single time. The chain uses TRBV7-3 and TRBJ1-1; 7 bases line up with TRBD1. Germline values: CDR1 SGHTA, CDR2 FQGTGA. CDR3 length equals 14 residues. The trim removed 5 bases at V and 4 bases at J, leaving 7 bases unmatched. CDR3 region: CASSESGGSTEAFF. In DNA, the CDR3 is TGTGCCAGCAGCGAGTCAGGGGGAAGCACTGAAGCTTTCTTT.

CDR3 bases: TGCGCCAGCAGCTTAACCTCCGGGGGGCGGACTGAAGCTTTCTTT. Protein sequence: CASSLTSGGRTEAFF. This chain connects TRBV5-1 to TRBJ1-1; D may be TRBD1 (6 bases). Trimming cost V 2 bases and J 5 bases, with 16 bases left between them. The CDR3 loop spans 15 amino acids. The germline gives CDR1 SGHRS, CDR2 YFSETQ.